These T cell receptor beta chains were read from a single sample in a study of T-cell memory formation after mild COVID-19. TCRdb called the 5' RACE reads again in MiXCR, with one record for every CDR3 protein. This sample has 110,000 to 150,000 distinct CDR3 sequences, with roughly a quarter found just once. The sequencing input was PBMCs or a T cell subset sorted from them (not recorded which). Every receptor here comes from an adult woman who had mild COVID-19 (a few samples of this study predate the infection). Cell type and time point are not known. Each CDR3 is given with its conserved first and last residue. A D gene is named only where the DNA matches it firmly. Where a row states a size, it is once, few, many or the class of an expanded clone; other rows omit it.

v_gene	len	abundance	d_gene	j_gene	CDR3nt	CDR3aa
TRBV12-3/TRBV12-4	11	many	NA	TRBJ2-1	TGTGCCAGCAGTTTTGATTATGAGCAGTTCTTC	CASSFDYEQFF
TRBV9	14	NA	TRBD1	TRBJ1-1	TGTGCCAGCAGCATCTCTCAGGGGGGCACTGAAGCTTTCTTT	CASSISQGGTEAFF
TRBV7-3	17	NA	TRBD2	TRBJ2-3	TGTGCCAGCAGCTTAGGAGTGGTAGCGGGGAGCACAGATACGCAGTATTTT	CASSLGVVAGSTDTQYF
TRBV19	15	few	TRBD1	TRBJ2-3	TGTGCCAGTAGCTCCCGGGACAGCAGCACAGATACGCAGTATTTT	CASSSRDSSTDTQYF
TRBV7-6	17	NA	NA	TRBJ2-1	TGTGCCAGCAGCTTAGTCAGTGGGCGGGCGAAGTACAATGAGCAGTTCTTC	CASSLVSGRAKYNEQFF
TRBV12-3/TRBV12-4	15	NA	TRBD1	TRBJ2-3	TGTGCCAGCACCCCGGACAGGGGGAACGAAGATACGCAGTATTTT	CASTPDRGNEDTQYF
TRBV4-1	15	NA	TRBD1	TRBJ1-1	TGCGCCAGCAGCCACTTAGGGACAGGTAACACTGAAGCTTTCTTT	CASSHLGTGNTEAFF
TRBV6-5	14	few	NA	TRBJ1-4	TGTGCCAGCAGCCCGGACAGACATAATGAAAAACTGTTTTTT	CASSPDRHNEKLFF
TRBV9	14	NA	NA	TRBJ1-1	TGTGCCAGCAGCGGCAAGAAGAGGGACACTGAAGCTTTCTTT	CASSGKKRDTEAFF
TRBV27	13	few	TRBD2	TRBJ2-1	TGTGCCAGCAGTCCAGGACTAGTCGGTGAGCAGTTCTTC	CASSPGLVGEQFF
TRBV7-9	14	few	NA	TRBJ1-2	TGTGCCAGCAGCCCTGGGGCAGGGATCTATGGCTACACCTTC	CASSPGAGIYGYTF
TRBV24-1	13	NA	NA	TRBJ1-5	TGTGCCACCAGTGACAGCGAACGTCAGCCCCAGCATTTT	CATSDSERQPQHF
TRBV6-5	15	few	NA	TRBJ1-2	TGTGCCAGCAGTTATTCGGACAAGGGGATCTATGGCTACACCTTC	CASSYSDKGIYGYTF
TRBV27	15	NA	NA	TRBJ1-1	TGTGCCAGCAGTTTATCGGGACCCCTGGGCACTGAAGCTTTCTTT	CASSLSGPLGTEAFF
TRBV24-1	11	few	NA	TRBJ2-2	TGTGCCACCAGTGAAGGCGGGGAGCTGTTTTTT	CATSEGGELFF
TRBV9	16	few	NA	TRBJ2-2	TGTGCCAGCAGCCCTAGCCGAGACAGACACACCGGGGAGCTGTTTTTT	CASSPSRDRHTGELFF
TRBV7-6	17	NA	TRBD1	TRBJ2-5	TGTGCCAGCAGCTCGGACAGGGGGATCCAAGGTCGAGAGACCCAGTACTTC	CASSSDRGIQGRETQYF
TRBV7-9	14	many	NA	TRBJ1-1	TGTGCCAGCAGCTTAGTCCAATCTTTCACTGAAGCTTTCTTT	CASSLVQSFTEAFF
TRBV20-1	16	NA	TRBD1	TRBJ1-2	TGCAGTGCTCGACAGGGGATGGAACTAACTAACTATGGCTACACCTTC	CSARQGMELTNYGYTF
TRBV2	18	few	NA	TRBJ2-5	TGTGCCAGCAGTGAAGCTGATTATCCGACGGAAGACCAAGAGACCCAGTACTTC	CASSEADYPTEDQETQYF
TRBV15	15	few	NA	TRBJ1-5	TGTGCCACCAGCAGAGATCGGGCAGGGAATCAGCCCCAGCATTTT	CATSRDRAGNQPQHF
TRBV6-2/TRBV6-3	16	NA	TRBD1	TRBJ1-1	TGTGCCAGCAGAGACAGGGTTTTTTCACGAGGCACTGAAGCTTTCTTT	CASRDRVFSRGTEAFF
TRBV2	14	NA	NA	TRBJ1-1	TGTGCCAGCAGTGAGATCCTCATGAACACTGAAGCTTTCTTT	CASSEILMNTEAFF
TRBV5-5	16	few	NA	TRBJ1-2	TGTGCCAGCAGCCCCATCCTGTGGGCGAGTGGGTATGGCTACACCTTC	CASSPILWASGYGYTF
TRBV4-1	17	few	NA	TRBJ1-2	TGCGCCAGCAGCCAAGATAGGCAAGGGGCGCGGAGCTATGGCTACACCTTC	CASSQDRQGARSYGYTF
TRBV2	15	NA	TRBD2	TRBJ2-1	TGTGCCAGCAGTGGCCTACTAGCGGTTTACAATGAGCAGTTCTTC	CASSGLLAVYNEQFF
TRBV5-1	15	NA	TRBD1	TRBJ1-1	TGCGCCAGCAGCTTGGTTGGGACAGGGAACACTGAAGCTTTCTTT	CASSLVGTGNTEAFF
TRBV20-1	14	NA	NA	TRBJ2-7	TGCAGTGCTAGCCAACGCTGGGACTCCTACGAGCAGTACTTC	CSASQRWDSYEQYF
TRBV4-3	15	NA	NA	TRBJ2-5	TGCGCCAGCAGCCAAGATGGGCAGGGGAGCGAGACCCAGTACTTC	CASSQDGQGSETQYF
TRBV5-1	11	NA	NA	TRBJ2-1	TGCGCCAGCAGCTTCAGGGATGAGCAGTTCTTC	CASSFRDEQFF
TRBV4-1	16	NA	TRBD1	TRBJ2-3	TGCGCCAGCAGCCCAGAGGGGCAGGGGGCCACAGATACGCAGTATTTT	CASSPEGQGATDTQYF
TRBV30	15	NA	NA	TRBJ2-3	TGTGCCTGGAGTGTCCGCCCCCCCACGATGGATACGCAGTATTTT	CAWSVRPPTMDTQYF